Listed below are T cell receptor beta chains from one sample, sequenced in a study of shared clonotypes between healthy human individuals. Generated by immunoSEQ multiplex PCR, the TCRdb table keeps only in-frame clones and is missing some. Of over 2 million clones in the sample, about 95% are singletons; the top ten hold roughly 1.1%. Sequencing was done on a sample of naive CD8+ T cells sorted from blood. The receptors here all came from a man younger than 35 in good health. Both conserved end residues are part of each CDR3. A D gene is named only where the DNA matches it firmly. Clone sizes are given selectively: once, few, many, or a class where the clone is expanded.

V: TRBV5-4
J: TRBJ1-1
size: NA
D: TRBD1
CDR3: CASRLQGAGTEAFF
DNA: TGTGCCAGCAGACTACAGGGGGCTGGGACTGAAGCTTTCTTT

V: TRBV4-1
J: TRBJ2-4
size: NA
D: NA
CDR3: CASSQDRASDIQYF
DNA: TGCGCCAGCAGCCAAGATCGGGCGTCGGACATTCAGTACTTC

V: TRBV6-6
J: TRBJ2-1
size: once
D: NA
CDR3: CASSYGGGVYNEQFF
DNA: TGTGCCAGCAGTTACGGAGGCGGGGTCTACAATGAGCAGTTCTTC

V: TRBV6-1
J: TRBJ1-5
size: NA
D: TRBD1
CDR3: CASSEEQGAGQPQHF
DNA: TGTGCCAGCAGTGAAGAACAGGGGGCTGGTCAGCCCCAGCATTTT

V: TRBV5-6
J: TRBJ2-2
size: NA
D: NA
CDR3: CASNSDESLTGELFF
DNA: TGTGCCAGCAACTCGGATGAGAGTCTCACCGGGGAGCTGTTTTTT

V: TRBV30
J: TRBJ1-2
size: NA
D: NA
CDR3: CAWSPPADYGYTF
DNA: TGTGCCTGGAGTCCGCCAGCTGACTATGGCTACACCTTC

V: TRBV7-8
J: TRBJ2-1
size: NA
D: TRBD2
CDR3: CASSLALAGGSGYNEQFF
DNA: TGTGCCAGCAGCTTAGCACTAGCGGGGGGCTCGGGATACAATGAGCAGTTCTTC

V: TRBV15
J: TRBJ2-1
size: NA
D: NA
CDR3: CATSRARGPANEQFF
DNA: TGTGCCACCAGCAGAGCTCGGGGCCCCGCCAATGAGCAGTTCTTC

V: TRBV9
J: TRBJ2-7
size: NA
D: TRBD1
CDR3: CASSVGQGSEQYF
DNA: TGTGCCAGCAGCGTAGGACAGGGTTCAGAGCAGTACTTC

V: TRBV29-1
J: TRBJ2-7
size: NA
D: TRBD1
CDR3: CSVGGTGAYEQYF
DNA: TGCAGCGTCGGAGGGACAGGAGCTTACGAGCAGTACTTC

V: TRBV25-1
J: TRBJ2-3
size: NA
D: NA
CDR3: CASSDSFSDTQYF
DNA: TGTGCCAGCAGTGACTCTTTCTCAGATACGCAGTATTTT

V: TRBV9
J: TRBJ2-1
size: NA
D: TRBD2
CDR3: CASTTSGNNYNEQFF
DNA: TGTGCCAGCACCACTAGCGGGAACAACTACAATGAGCAGTTCTTC

V: TRBV5-4
J: TRBJ2-3
size: NA
D: TRBD2
CDR3: CASSLTSASTDTQYF
DNA: TGTGCCAGCAGCTTAACTAGCGCGAGCACAGATACGCAGTATTTT

V: TRBV28
J: TRBJ1-2
size: few
D: NA
CDR3: CASSTRAGGDYGYTF
DNA: TGTGCCAGCAGTACTCGGGCGGGGGGCGATTATGGCTACACCTTC

V: TRBV30
J: TRBJ1-1
size: once
D: TRBD1
CDR3: CAWIRRGGPQAFF
DNA: TGTGCCTGGATCCGACGAGGGGGCCCCCAAGCTTTCTTT

V: TRBV4-1
J: TRBJ2-7
size: NA
D: NA
CDR3: CASSQDQGTPYEQYF
DNA: TGCGCCAGCAGCCAAGATCAGGGGACTCCCTACGAGCAGTACTTC

V: TRBV7-9
J: TRBJ2-5
size: once
D: NA
CDR3: CASSLGTVWETQYF
DNA: TGTGCCAGCAGCTTAGGAACGGTGTGGGAGACCCAGTACTTC

V: TRBV11-2
J: TRBJ2-1
size: once
D: TRBD1
CDR3: CASSLGGQHNNEQFF
DNA: TGTGCCAGCAGCCTAGGGGGACAGCATAACAATGAGCAGTTCTTC

V: TRBV5-6
J: TRBJ2-2
size: NA
D: NA
CDR3: CASSLLGFDTGELFF
DNA: TGTGCCAGCAGCTTGTTAGGGTTTGACACCGGGGAGCTGTTTTTT

V: TRBV7-2
J: TRBJ2-7
size: NA
D: TRBD2
CDR3: CASSWPGREGRTYEQYF
DNA: TGTGCCAGCAGCTGGCCCGGGAGGGAGGGTAGAACCTACGAGCAGTACTTC

V: TRBV6-4
J: TRBJ2-3
size: NA
D: NA
CDR3: CASSARSTDTQYF
DNA: TGTGCCAGCAGTGCGCGGAGCACAGATACGCAGTATTTT

V: TRBV28
J: TRBJ2-7
size: NA
D: NA
CDR3: CASSFAPGGTYEQYF
DNA: TGTGCCAGCAGTTTCGCCCCGGGCGGCACCTACGAGCAGTACTTC

V: TRBV5-1
J: TRBJ1-1
size: NA
D: NA
CDR3: CASSLRGTNTEAFF
DNA: TGCGCCAGCTCCCTACGGGGTACGAACACTGAAGCTTTCTTT

V: TRBV10-3
J: TRBJ2-7
size: NA
D: TRBD2
CDR3: CAISGTSGDGYEQYF
DNA: TGTGCCATCAGTGGGACTAGCGGGGATGGCTACGAGCAGTACTTC

V: TRBV10-3
J: TRBJ2-1
size: NA
D: TRBD2
CDR3: CAISESNVAVAGDNEQFF
DNA: TGTGCCATCAGTGAGTCGAACGTCGCGGTAGCGGGGGACAATGAGCAGTTCTTC

V: TRBV7-2
J: TRBJ2-7
size: NA
D: TRBD1
CDR3: CASSPGTGPYEQYF
DNA: TGTGCCAGCAGCCCCGGGACAGGCCCCTACGAGCAGTACTTC

V: TRBV27
J: TRBJ2-1
size: NA
D: TRBD2
CDR3: CASSFIRTSGTNEQFF
DNA: TGTGCCAGCAGTTTTATTCGGACTAGCGGGACTAATGAGCAGTTCTTC

V: TRBV5-4
J: TRBJ2-2
size: NA
D: NA
CDR3: CASSPSASNPGELFF
DNA: TGCGCCAGCAGCCCCTCAGCGTCGAACCCCGGGGAGCTGTTTTTT

V: TRBV11-2
J: TRBJ2-5
size: once
D: TRBD2
CDR3: CASSPSGASGGTDQETQYF
DNA: TGTGCCAGCAGCCCGTCCGGGGCTAGCGGGGGGACTGACCAAGAGACCCAGTACTTC

V: TRBV18
J: TRBJ2-7
size: NA
D: NA
CDR3: CASSPPGGPLNEQYF
DNA: TGTGCCAGCTCACCACCGGGCGGACCTCTTAACGAGCAGTACTTC

V: TRBV6-5
J: TRBJ1-1
size: NA
D: NA
CDR3: CASSYFGAEAFF
DNA: TGTGCCAGCAGTTACTTTGGGGCTGAAGCTTTCTTT

V: TRBV7-6
J: TRBJ1-6
size: few
D: NA
CDR3: CASSLSGTNSPLHF
DNA: TGTGCCAGCAGCTTAAGTGGTACTAATTCACCCCTCCACTTT

V: TRBV11-2
J: TRBJ1-1
size: NA
D: TRBD1
CDR3: CASSLLQGDMNTEAFF
DNA: TGTGCCAGCAGCTTGCTCCAGGGGGATATGAACACTGAAGCTTTCTTT

V: TRBV28
J: TRBJ2-7
size: NA
D: NA
CDR3: CASSTPYGHEQYF
DNA: TGTGCCAGCAGCACCCCCTACGGCCACGAGCAGTACTTC

V: TRBV9
J: TRBJ2-5
size: NA
D: TRBD2
CDR3: CASSAETSGDQVTQYF
DNA: TGTGCCAGCAGCGCAGAGACTAGCGGGGACCAAGTGACCCAGTACTTC

V: TRBV4-1
J: TRBJ2-7
size: NA
D: NA
CDR3: CASSLSGLYEQYF
DNA: TGCGCCAGCAGCCTTTCGGGACTCTACGAGCAGTACTTC

V: TRBV7-9
J: TRBJ2-2
size: NA
D: NA
CDR3: CASSLAWPTTGELFF
DNA: TGTGCCAGCAGCTTAGCCTGGCCAACCACCGGGGAGCTGTTTTTT

V: TRBV19
J: TRBJ2-5
size: NA
D: TRBD2
CDR3: CASSNLAGEETQYF
DNA: TGTGCCAGTAGTAATCTAGCGGGAGAAGAGACCCAGTACTTC

V: TRBV13
J: TRBJ1-1
size: NA
D: TRBD1
CDR3: CASSLGQAIEAFF
DNA: TGTGCCAGCAGCCTCGGACAGGCCATTGAAGCTTTCTTT

V: TRBV29-1
J: TRBJ2-3
size: NA
D: TRBD1
CDR3: CSVNRQGRTDTQYF
DNA: TGCAGCGTTAATAGACAGGGGCGGACAGATACGCAGTATTTT

V: TRBV28
J: TRBJ2-7
size: once
D: TRBD1
CDR3: CASSLTGTGVEQYF
DNA: TGTGCCAGCAGTTTAACCGGGACAGGGGTCGAGCAGTACTTC

V: TRBV5-6
J: TRBJ2-1
size: NA
D: NA
CDR3: CASSTDSSGLYNEQFF
DNA: TGTGCCAGCAGCACGGACAGTAGCGGCCTTTACAATGAGCAGTTCTTC

V: TRBV7-9
J: TRBJ1-3
size: NA
D: NA
CDR3: CASTYPLEGTIYF
DNA: TGTGCCAGCACCTACCCACTGGAGGGCACCATATATTTT

V: TRBV7-9
J: TRBJ1-2
size: NA
D: NA
CDR3: CASSLGGQDYGYTF
DNA: TGTGCCAGCAGCTTAGGAGGCCAGGACTATGGCTACACCTTC

V: TRBV7-6
J: TRBJ2-2
size: NA
D: TRBD1
CDR3: CASSFPGQGNTGELFF
DNA: TGTGCCAGCAGCTTTCCGGGACAGGGGAACACCGGGGAGCTGTTTTTT

V: TRBV2
J: TRBJ2-5
size: NA
D: NA
CDR3: CASLGEIEETQYF
DNA: TGTGCCAGCCTAGGGGAGATCGAAGAGACCCAGTACTTC

V: TRBV4-3
J: TRBJ2-5
size: NA
D: TRBD2
CDR3: CASSQERAGVAETQYF
DNA: TGCGCCAGCAGCCAAGAAAGGGCGGGAGTGGCAGAGACCCAGTACTTC

V: TRBV4-3
J: TRBJ1-1
size: NA
D: NA
CDR3: CASSQGRDTEAFF
DNA: TGCGCCAGCAGCCAAGGCAGGGACACTGAAGCTTTCTTT

V: TRBV4-1
J: TRBJ2-1
size: NA
D: NA
CDR3: CASSQLSARSTNEQFF
DNA: TGCGCCAGCAGCCAATTGAGCGCCCGCTCGACAAATGAGCAGTTCTTC

V: TRBV7-6
J: TRBJ1-5
size: NA
D: NA
CDR3: CASSLGEGGQPQHF
DNA: TGTGCCAGCAGCTTAGGAGAGGGTGGCCAGCCCCAGCATTTT

V: TRBV6-1
J: TRBJ2-7
size: NA
D: NA
CDR3: CASRLRWGTTYEQYF
DNA: TGTGCCAGCAGACTTCGGTGGGGTACCACCTACGAGCAGTACTTC

V: TRBV5-6
J: TRBJ2-7
size: once
D: NA
CDR3: CASSGGQSSYEQYF
DNA: TGTGCCAGCAGCGGCGGACAGAGCTCCTACGAGCAGTACTTC

V: TRBV6-6
J: TRBJ2-1
size: NA
D: NA
CDR3: CASSYSSHNEQFF
DNA: TGTGCCAGCAGTTACTCGAGTCACAATGAGCAGTTCTTC

V: TRBV10-2
J: TRBJ2-5
size: NA
D: NA
CDR3: CASSESIGYQETQYF
DNA: TGCGCCAGCAGTGAGTCTATAGGGTACCAAGAGACCCAGTACTTC

V: TRBV19
J: TRBJ2-1
size: NA
D: NA
CDR3: CASSIFSVYNEQFF
DNA: TGTGCCAGTAGTATTTTTTCCGTTTACAATGAGCAGTTCTTC

V: TRBV7-9
J: TRBJ1-1
size: NA
D: TRBD1
CDR3: CASSPITGDSAEAFF
DNA: TGTGCCAGCAGCCCCATTACAGGGGATAGCGCTGAAGCTTTCTTT

V: TRBV11-1
J: TRBJ2-7
size: NA
D: NA
CDR3: CASSLWQTYEQYF
DNA: TGTGCCAGCAGCTTATGGCAGACCTACGAGCAGTACTTC

V: TRBV10-3
J: TRBJ1-1
size: once
D: NA
CDR3: CAISEEGGTEAFF
DNA: TGTGCCATCAGTGAAGAGGGGGGGACTGAAGCTTTCTTT

V: TRBV5-6
J: TRBJ1-2
size: NA
D: NA
CDR3: CASSPNWGDNYGYTF
DNA: TGTGCCAGCAGCCCCAACTGGGGGGATAACTATGGCTACACCTTC